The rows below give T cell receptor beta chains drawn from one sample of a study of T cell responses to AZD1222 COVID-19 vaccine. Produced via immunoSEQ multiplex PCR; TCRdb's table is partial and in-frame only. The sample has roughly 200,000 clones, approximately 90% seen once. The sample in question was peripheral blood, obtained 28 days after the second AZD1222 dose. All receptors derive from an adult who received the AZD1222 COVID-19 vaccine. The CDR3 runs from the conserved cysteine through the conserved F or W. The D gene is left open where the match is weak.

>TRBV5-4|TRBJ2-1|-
TGTGCCAGCAGCTTGGGGGCTAGCGTGCGTAGTGAGCAGTTCTTC
CASSLGASVRSEQFF
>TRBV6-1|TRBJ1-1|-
TGTGCCAGCAGTGAATATCGGCAGGGGAACACTGAAGCTTTCTTT
CASSEYRQGNTEAFF
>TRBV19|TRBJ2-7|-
TGTGCCAGTAGTAGAGAACGGAACTACGAGCAGTACTTC
CASSRERNYEQYF
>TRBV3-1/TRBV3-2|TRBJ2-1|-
TGTGCCAGCAGCCAAGCTAGCTCCTACAATGAGCAGTTCTTC
CASSQASSYNEQFF
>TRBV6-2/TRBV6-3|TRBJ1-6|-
TGTGCCAGCAGCGGCTCCATTCGAGGGAATTCACCCCTCCACTTT
CASSGSIRGNSPLHF
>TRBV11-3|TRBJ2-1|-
TGTGCCAGCAGCCCAGATTCGAGCTCCTACAATGAGCAGTTCTTC
CASSPDSSSYNEQFF
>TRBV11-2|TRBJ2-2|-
TGTGCCAGCAGCTTAGGCGGCACCGGGGAGCTGTTTTTT
CASSLGGTGELFF
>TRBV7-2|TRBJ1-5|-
TGTGCCAGCAGCTTAGCCAGCCAGGTCAATCAGCCCCAGCATTTT
CASSLASQVNQPQHF
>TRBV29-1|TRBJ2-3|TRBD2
TGCAGCGTTGAACTAGCGGGGGACACAGATACGCAGTATTTT
CSVELAGDTDTQYF
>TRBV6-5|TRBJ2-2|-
TGTGCCAGCAGTTCCTACTACACCGGGGAGCTGTTTTTT
CASSSYYTGELFF